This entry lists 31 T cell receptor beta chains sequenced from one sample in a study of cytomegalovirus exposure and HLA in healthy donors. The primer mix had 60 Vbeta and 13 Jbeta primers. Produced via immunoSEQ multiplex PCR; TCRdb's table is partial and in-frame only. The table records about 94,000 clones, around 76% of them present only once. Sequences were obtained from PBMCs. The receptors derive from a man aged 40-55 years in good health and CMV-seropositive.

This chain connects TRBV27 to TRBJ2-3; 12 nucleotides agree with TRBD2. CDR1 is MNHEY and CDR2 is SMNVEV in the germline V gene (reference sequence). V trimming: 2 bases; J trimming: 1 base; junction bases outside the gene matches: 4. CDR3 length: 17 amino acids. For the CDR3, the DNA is TGTGCCAGCAGTTTAGGGCGACTAGCGGGGGGCACAGATACGCAGTATTTT. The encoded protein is CASSLGRLAGGTDTQYF.

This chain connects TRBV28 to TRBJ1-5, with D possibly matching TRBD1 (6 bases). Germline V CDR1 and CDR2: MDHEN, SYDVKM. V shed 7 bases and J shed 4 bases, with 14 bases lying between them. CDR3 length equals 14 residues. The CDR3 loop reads CASTPPGTNQPQHF. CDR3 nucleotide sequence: TGTGCCAGCACTCCTCCAGGGACAAATCAGCCCCAGCATTTT.

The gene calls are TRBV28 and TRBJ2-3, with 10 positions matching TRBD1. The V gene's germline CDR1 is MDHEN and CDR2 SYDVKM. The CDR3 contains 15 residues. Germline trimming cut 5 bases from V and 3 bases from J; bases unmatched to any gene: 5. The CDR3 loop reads CASSIGQGDTDTQYF. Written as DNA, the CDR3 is TGTGCCAGCAGTATTGGACAGGGGGATACAGATACGCAGTATTTT.

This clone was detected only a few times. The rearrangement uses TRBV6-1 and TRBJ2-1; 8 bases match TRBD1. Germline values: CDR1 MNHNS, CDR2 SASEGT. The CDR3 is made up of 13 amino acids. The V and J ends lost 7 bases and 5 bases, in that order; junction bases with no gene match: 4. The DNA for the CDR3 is TGTGCCAGCACCGACAGGGGCCACAATGAGCAGTTCTTC. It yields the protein CASTDRGHNEQFF.

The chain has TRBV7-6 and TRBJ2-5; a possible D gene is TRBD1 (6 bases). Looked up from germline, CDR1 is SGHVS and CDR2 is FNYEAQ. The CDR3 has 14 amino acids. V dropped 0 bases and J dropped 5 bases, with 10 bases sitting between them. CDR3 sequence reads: CASSLAGTRETQYF. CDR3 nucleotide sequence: TGTGCCAGCAGCTTAGCGGGGACACGGGAGACCCAGTACTTC. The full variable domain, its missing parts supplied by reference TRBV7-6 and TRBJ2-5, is GAGVSQSPRYKVTKRGQDVALRCDPISGHVSLYWYRQALGQGPEFLTYFNYEAQQDKSGLPNDRFSAERPEGSISTLTIQRTEQRDSAMYRCASSLAGTRETQYFGPGTRLLVL.

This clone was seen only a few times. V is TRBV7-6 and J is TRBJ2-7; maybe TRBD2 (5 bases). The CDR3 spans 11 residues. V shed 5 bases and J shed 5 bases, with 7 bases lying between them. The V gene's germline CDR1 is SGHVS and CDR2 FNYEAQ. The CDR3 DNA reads TGTGCCAGCAGCCCCGGGAACGAGCAGTACTTC. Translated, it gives CASSPGNEQYF.

The CDR3 here is CASSRVLGAVTGNTIYF. The CDR3 nucleotides read TGTGCCAGCAGCCGGGTTCTCGGAGCGGTAACAGGAAACACCATATATTTT. This chain links TRBV5-8 with TRBJ1-3, with no clear D. Germline V gene data show CDR1 as SGHTS and CDR2 as YDEGEE. The CDR3 loop spans 17 amino acids. Trimming stripped 4 bases from V and 4 bases from J, with 21 bases between.

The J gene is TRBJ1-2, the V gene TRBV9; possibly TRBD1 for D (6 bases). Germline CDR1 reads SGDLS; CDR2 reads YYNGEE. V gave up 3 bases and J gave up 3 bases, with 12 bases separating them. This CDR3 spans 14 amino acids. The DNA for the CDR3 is TGTGCCAGCAGCGCATCACAGGGATACTATGGCTACACCTTC. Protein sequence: CASSASQGYYGYTF.

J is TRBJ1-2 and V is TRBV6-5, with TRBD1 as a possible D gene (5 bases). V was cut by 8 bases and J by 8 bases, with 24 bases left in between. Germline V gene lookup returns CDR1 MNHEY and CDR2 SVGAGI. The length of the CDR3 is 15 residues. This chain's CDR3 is CASLRDGSAGGGYTF. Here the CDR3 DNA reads TGTGCCAGCCTACGGGACGGTTCTGCCGGGGGGGGCTACACCTTC.

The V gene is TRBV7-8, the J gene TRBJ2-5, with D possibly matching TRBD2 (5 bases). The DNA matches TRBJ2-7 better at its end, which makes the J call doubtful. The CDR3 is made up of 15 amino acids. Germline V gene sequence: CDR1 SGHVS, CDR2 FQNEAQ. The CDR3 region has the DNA TGTGCCAGCAGCTTAGCGAGAGGGCTCTCCTACGAGCAGTACTTC. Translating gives CASSLARGLSYEQYF.

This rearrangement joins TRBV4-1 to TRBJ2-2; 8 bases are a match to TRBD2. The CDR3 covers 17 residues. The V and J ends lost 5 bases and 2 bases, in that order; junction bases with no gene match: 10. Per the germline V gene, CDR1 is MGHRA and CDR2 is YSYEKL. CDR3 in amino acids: CASSSPSGGPNTGELFF. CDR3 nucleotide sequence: TGCGCCAGCAGCTCTCCCAGCGGGGGCCCTAACACCGGGGAGCTGTTTTTT.

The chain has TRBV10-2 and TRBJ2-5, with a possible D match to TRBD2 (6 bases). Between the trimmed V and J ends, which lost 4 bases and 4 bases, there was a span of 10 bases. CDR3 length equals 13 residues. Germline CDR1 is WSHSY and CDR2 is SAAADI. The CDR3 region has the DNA TGCGCCAGCAGTGGGGCGGGAAGAGAGACCCAGTACTTC. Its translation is CASSGAGRETQYF.

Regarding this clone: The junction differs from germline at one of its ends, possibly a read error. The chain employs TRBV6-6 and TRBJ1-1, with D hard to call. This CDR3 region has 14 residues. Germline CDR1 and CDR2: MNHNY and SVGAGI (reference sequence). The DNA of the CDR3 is TGTGCCAGCAGGGGAGGAGGGTTTTACACTGAAGCTTCCTTT. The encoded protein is CASRGGGFYTEASF.

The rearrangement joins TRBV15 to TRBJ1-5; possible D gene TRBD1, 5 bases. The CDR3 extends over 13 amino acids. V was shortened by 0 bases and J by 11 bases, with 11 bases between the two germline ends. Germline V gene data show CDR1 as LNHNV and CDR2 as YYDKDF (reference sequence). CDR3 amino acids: CATSRDGGEAQHF. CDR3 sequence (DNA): TGTGCCACCAGCAGAGATGGGGGGGAAGCCCAGCATTTT.

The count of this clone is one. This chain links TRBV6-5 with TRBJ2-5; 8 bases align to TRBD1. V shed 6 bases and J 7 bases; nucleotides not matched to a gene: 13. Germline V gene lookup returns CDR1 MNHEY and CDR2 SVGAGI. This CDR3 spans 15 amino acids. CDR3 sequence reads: CASRGGGQGRGTQYF. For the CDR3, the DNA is TGTGCCAGCAGGGGGGGTGGACAGGGACGTGGGACCCAGTACTTC.

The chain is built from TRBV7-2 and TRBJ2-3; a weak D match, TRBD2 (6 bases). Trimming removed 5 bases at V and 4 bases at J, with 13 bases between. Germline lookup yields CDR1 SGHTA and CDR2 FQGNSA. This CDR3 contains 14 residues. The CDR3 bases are TGTGCCAGCAGCCCCCGCGCGGGATCAGATACGCAGTATTTT. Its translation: CASSPRAGSDTQYF. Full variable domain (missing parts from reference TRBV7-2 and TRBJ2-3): GAGVSQSPSNKVTEKGKDVELRCDPISGHTALYWYRQSLGQGLEFLIYFQGNSAPDKSGLPSDRFSAERTGGSVSTLTIQRTQQEDSAVYLCASSPRAGSDTQYFGPGTRLTVL.

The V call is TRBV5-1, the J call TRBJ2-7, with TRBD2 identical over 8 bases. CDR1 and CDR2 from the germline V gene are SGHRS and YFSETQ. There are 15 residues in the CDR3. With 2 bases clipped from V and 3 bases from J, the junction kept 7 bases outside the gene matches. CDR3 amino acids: CASSFYTGGIYEQYF. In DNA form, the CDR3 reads TGCGCCAGCAGCTTCTATACGGGAGGGATCTACGAGCAGTACTTC. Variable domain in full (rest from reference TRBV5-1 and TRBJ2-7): KAGVTQTPRYLIKTRGQQVTLSCSPISGHRSVSWYQQTPGQGLQFLFEYFSETQRNKGNFPGRFSGRQFSNSRSEMNVSTLELGDSALYLCASSFYTGGIYEQYFGPGTRLTVT.

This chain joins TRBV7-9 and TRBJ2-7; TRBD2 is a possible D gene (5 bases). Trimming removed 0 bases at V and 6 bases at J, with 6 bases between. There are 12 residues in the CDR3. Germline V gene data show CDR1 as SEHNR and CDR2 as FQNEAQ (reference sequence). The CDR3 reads CASSLAGGEQYF. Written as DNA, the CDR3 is TGTGCCAGCAGCTTAGCAGGAGGCGAGCAGTACTTC.

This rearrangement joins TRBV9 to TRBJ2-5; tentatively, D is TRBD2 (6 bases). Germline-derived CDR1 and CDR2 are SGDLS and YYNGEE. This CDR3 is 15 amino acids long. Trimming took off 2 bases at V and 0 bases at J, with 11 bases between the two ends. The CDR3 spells CASSVSSVDQETQYF. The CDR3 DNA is TGTGCCAGCAGCGTGTCTAGCGTTGACCAAGAGACCCAGTACTTC.

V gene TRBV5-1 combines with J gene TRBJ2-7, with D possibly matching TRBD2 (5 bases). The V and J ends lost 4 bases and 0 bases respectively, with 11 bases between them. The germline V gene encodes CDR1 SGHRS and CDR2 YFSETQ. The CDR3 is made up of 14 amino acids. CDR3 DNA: TGCGCCAGCAGCGATCTTACTAGCTCCTACGAGCAGTACTTC. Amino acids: CASSDLTSSYEQYF.

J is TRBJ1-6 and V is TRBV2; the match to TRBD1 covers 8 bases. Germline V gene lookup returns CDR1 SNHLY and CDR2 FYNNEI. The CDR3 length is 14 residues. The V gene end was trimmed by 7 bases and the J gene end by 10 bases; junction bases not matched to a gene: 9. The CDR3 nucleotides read TGTGCCAGCAAAAGATCAGGGGGCACGTCACCCCTCCACTTT. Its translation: CASKRSGGTSPLHF. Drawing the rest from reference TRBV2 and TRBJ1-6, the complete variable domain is EPEVTQTPSHQVTQMGQEVILRCVPISNHLYFYWYRQILGQKVEFLVSFYNNEISEKSEIFDDQFSVERPDGSNFTLKIRSTKLEDSAMYFCASKRSGGTSPLHFGNGTRLTVT.

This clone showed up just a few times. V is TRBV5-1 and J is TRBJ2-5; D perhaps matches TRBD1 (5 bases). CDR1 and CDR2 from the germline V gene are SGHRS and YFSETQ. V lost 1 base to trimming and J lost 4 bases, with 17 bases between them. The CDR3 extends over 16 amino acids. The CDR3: CASSLLGQGSAETQYF. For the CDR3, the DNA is TGCGCCAGCAGCTTGTTGGGTCAGGGATCGGCAGAGACCCAGTACTTC.

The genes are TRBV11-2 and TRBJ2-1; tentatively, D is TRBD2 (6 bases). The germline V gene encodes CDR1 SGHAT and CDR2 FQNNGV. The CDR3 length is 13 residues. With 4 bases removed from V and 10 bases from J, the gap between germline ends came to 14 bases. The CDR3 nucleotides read TGTGCCAGCAGCTCCGGGACTGTTAACGAGCAGTTCTTC. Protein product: CASSSGTVNEQFF. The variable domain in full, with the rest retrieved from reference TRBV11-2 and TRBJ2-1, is EAGVAQSPRYKIIEKRQSVAFWCNPISGHATLYWYQQILGQGPKLLIQFQNNGVVDDSQLPKDRFSAERLKGVDSTLKIQPAKLEDSAVYLCASSSGTVNEQFFGPGTRLTVL.

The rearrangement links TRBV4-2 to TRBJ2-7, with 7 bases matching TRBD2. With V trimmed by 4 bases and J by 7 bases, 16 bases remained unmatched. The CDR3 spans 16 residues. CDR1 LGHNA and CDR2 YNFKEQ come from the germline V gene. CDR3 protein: CASSRTGAGKSGEQYF. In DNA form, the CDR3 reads TGTGCCAGCAGCCGCACGGGAGCGGGGAAAAGTGGGGAGCAGTACTTC.

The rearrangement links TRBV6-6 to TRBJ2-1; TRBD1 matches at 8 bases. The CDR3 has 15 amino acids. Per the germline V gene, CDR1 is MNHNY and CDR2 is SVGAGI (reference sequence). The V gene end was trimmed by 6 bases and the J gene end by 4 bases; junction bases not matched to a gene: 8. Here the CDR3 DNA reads TGTGCCAGCAGGTCCCCGGGACAGGTGTACAATGAGCAGTTCTTC. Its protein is CASRSPGQVYNEQFF.

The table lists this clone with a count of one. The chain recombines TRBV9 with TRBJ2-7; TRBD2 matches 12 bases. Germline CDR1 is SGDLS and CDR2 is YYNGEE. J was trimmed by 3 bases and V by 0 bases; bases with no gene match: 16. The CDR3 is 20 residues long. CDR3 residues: CASSVGWSSGRAESGYEQYF. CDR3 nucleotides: TGTGCCAGCAGCGTAGGGTGGTCTAGCGGGAGGGCCGAGAGTGGCTACGAGCAGTACTTC.

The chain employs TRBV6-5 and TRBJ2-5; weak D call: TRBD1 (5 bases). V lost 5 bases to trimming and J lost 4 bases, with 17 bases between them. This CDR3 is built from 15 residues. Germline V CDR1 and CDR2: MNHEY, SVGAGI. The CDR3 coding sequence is TGTGCCAGCAGTGGAAAGGGGCGGCCGGGAGAGACCCAGTACTTC. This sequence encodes CASSGKGRPGETQYF.

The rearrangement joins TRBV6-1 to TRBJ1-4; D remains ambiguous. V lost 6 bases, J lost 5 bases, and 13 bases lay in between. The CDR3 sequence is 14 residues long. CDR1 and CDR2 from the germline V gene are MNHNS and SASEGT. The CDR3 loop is CASSLGGTNEKLFF. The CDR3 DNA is TGTGCCAGCAGCCTTGGAGGAACGAATGAAAAACTGTTTTTT.

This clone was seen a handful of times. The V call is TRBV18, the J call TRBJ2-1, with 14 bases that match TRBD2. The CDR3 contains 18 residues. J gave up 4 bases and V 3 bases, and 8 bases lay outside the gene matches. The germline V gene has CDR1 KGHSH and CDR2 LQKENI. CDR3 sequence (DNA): TGTGCCAGCTCACCGGGACTAGCGGGAGCATCGGCATACAATGAGCAGTTCTTC. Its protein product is CASSPGLAGASAYNEQFF.

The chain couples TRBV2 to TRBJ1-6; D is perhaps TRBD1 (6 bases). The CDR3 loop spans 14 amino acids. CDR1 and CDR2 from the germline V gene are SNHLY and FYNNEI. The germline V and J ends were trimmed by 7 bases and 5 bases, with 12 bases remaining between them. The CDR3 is CASNMGQNNSPLHF. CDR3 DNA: TGTGCCAGCAATATGGGACAAAATAATTCACCCCTCCACTTT.

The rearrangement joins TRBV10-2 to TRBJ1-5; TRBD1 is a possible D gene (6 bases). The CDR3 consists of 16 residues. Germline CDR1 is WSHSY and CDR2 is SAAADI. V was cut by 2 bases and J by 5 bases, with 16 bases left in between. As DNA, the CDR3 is TGCGCCAGCAGTGAGCTACAGGGATCCATATATCAGCCCCAGCATTTT. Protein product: CASSELQGSIYQPQHF.